The 14 T cell receptor beta chains given below trace back to one sample, sequenced in a study of CD8 T cells in Susac syndrome. After extraction with the RNeasy kit, roughly 0.45 to 1 ug of the RNA was reverse transcribed using random hexamers. TCRdb passed the immunoSEQ multiplex PCR reads through MiXCR, listing each CDR3 protein once. The table has around 150,000 distinct CDR3 sequences, roughly 94% seen once. The sequenced material came from CD4+ T cells from PBMCs. The source is a human donor with Susac syndrome.

This sequence joins TRBV6-2 or TRBV6-3 and TRBJ2-3, with TRBD2 identical over 12 bases. This CDR3 comprises 16 residues. V lost 2 bases, J lost 6 bases, and 6 bases stayed unmatched. Germline values: CDR1 MNHEY, CDR2 SVGEGT. DNA for the CDR3: TGTGCCAGCAGTTACCGGACTAGCGGGGCATGGGATACGCAGTATTTT. It translates to CASSYRTSGAWDTQYF.

This chain uses TRBV29-1 with TRBJ2-2, with 9 positions matching TRBD2. The CDR3 runs to 12 residues. Trimming cost V 7 bases and J 4 bases; bases outside gene matches: 1. Germline V gene data show CDR1 as SQVTM and CDR2 as ANQGSEA. The CDR3 here is CSGGGVTGELFF. In nucleotides, the CDR3 is TGCAGCGGCGGGGGGGTCACCGGGGAGCTGTTTTTT.

V is TRBV19 and J is TRBJ2-3; D may be TRBD1 or TRBD2 (6 bases each). Germline CDR1 and CDR2: LNHDA and SQIVND (reference sequence). With 5 bases removed from V and 1 base from J, the gap between germline ends came to 13 bases. The CDR3 contains 15 residues. CDR3 amino acids: CASSPGGGRTDTQYF. In nucleotides, the CDR3 is TGTGCCAGTAGTCCCGGAGGGGGACGCACAGATACGCAGTATTTT.

This clonotype was recorded once. The genes are TRBV5-1 and TRBJ2-1; 8 bases line up with TRBD1. This CDR3 region has 12 residues. The junction had 4 bases not matched to a gene; V was cut back by 4 bases and J by 10 bases. Germline V lookup: CDR1 SGHRS, CDR2 YFSETQ. The CDR3 DNA sequence: TGCGCCAGCAGCGAGGGGACAGGAGAGCAGTTCTTC. As protein: CASSEGTGEQFF. Looking up the rest from reference TRBV5-1 and TRBJ2-1 gives the full variable domain: KAGVTQTPRYLIKTRGQQVTLSCSPISGHRSVSWYQQTPGQGLQFLFEYFSETQRNKGNFPGRFSGRQFSNSRSEMNVSTLELGDSALYLCASSEGTGEQFFGPGTRLTVL.

This chain links TRBV19 with TRBJ1-5; no clear D. The germline V and J ends were trimmed by 6 bases and 5 bases, with 8 bases remaining between them. There are 12 residues in the CDR3. From germline, CDR1 is LNHDA and CDR2 SQIVND (reference sequence). CDR3: CASRWEYQPQHF. The CDR3 DNA is TGTGCCAGTAGATGGGAATATCAGCCCCAGCATTTT.

The J gene is TRBJ2-7, the V gene TRBV5-1; D may be TRBD2 (6 bases). Between the trimmed V and J ends, which lost 4 bases and 0 bases, there was a span of 11 bases. The CDR3 extends over 14 amino acids. Germline values: CDR1 SGHRS, CDR2 YFSETQ. In nucleotides, the CDR3 is TGCGCCAGCAGCGACAGACTAGACTCCTACGAGCAGTACTTC. Its translation is CASSDRLDSYEQYF. Looking up the rest from reference TRBV5-1 and TRBJ2-7 gives the full variable domain: KAGVTQTPRYLIKTRGQQVTLSCSPISGHRSVSWYQQTPGQGLQFLFEYFSETQRNKGNFPGRFSGRQFSNSRSEMNVSTLELGDSALYLCASSDRLDSYEQYFGPGTRLTVT.

J is TRBJ1-2 and V is TRBV4-1; possible D gene TRBD1, 5 bases. V was trimmed by 5 bases and J by 7 bases, leaving 11 bases between them. The CDR3 totals 12 residues. Germline V CDR1 and CDR2: MGHRA, YSYEKL. CDR3 bases: TGCGCCAGCAGCTCGACCCAGGGTGGCTACACCTTC. Amino acids: CASSSTQGGYTF.

The V gene is TRBV7-2, the J gene TRBJ2-7; D may be TRBD1 or TRBD2 (5 bases each). Germline-derived CDR1 and CDR2 are SGHTA and FQGNSA. The length of the CDR3 is 16 residues. V was shortened by 1 base and J by 6 bases, with 19 bases between the two germline ends. CDR3 DNA: TGTGCCAGCAGCTTAGGAAAGTCCCCGGGGCAAGCCGAGCAGTACTTC. Translation: CASSLGKSPGQAEQYF. Variable domain in full (rest from reference TRBV7-2 and TRBJ2-7): GAGVSQSPSNKVTEKGKDVELRCDPISGHTALYWYRQSLGQGLEFLIYFQGNSAPDKSGLPSDRFSAERTGGSVSTLTIQRTQQEDSAVYLCASSLGKSPGQAEQYFGPGTRLTVT.

The V call is TRBV30, the J call TRBJ1-1, with D unresolved. The germline gives CDR1 GTSNPN, CDR2 SVGIG (reference sequence). Trimming stripped 3 bases from V and 9 bases from J, with 11 bases between. The CDR3 loop spans 11 amino acids. The CDR3 DNA sequence: TGTGCCTGGAGCCCCGGCAGTCAAGCTTTCTTT. This gives the protein CAWSPGSQAFF.

V usage is TRBV18 and J usage is TRBJ1-1; tentative D call: TRBD1 (5 bases). The CDR3 loop spans 16 amino acids. Germline lookup yields CDR1 KGHSH and CDR2 LQKENI. Between the trimmed V and J ends, which lost 3 bases and 0 bases, there was a span of 14 bases. The CDR3 loop is CASSPYTGDMNTEAFF. The CDR3 bases are TGTGCCAGCTCACCCTATACAGGCGACATGAACACTGAAGCTTTCTTT.

This chain connects TRBV18 to TRBJ1-4, with TRBD1 matching over 7 bases. Trimming removed 4 bases from V and 0 bases from J; junction bases left unmatched: 5. CDR3 length: 16 amino acids. Germline V gives CDR1 KGHSH, CDR2 LQKENI. CDR3 in amino acids: CASSLGQAATNEKLFF. In DNA form, the CDR3 reads TGTGCCAGCTCACTTGGACAGGCTGCAACTAATGAAAAACTGTTTTTT.

CDR3 in DNA: TGCAGTGCCCTTCGGACAGCGAGGGGGACCCAGTACTTC. Its translation is CSALRTARGTQYF. The gene calls are TRBV20-1 and TRBJ2-5; tentative D call: TRBD1 (6 bases). The V gene's germline CDR1 is DFQATT and CDR2 SNEGSKA (reference sequence). The V end lost 6 bases, the J end lost 7 bases, and 18 bases lay between the germline ends. This CDR3 has 13 residues.

This clonotype was recorded only once. V is TRBV20-1 and J is TRBJ1-1; D is unclear. Germline-derived CDR1 and CDR2 are DFQATT and SNEGSKA (reference sequence). V lost 1 base and J lost 4, with 13 bases in between. CDR3 length: 14 residues. CDR3 loop: CSARGLRIGTEAFF. The CDR3 DNA reads TGCAGTGCTAGAGGTCTCCGAATTGGCACTGAAGCTTTCTTT.

This chain joins TRBV29-1 and TRBJ2-1; no clear D gene. Germline assignment: CDR1 SQVTM and CDR2 ANQGSEA. CDR3 length: 14 residues. V was cut by 7 bases and J by 1 base, with 14 bases left in between. Here the CDR3 reads CSAVTDQSYNEQFF. Here the CDR3 DNA reads TGCAGCGCCGTAACAGACCAATCCTACAATGAGCAGTTCTTC.